The T cell receptor (beta chain) described here comes from a study of blood T cell repertoires in COVID-19. Whole-study context: Some COVID-19 samples were acute and others convalescent; all came from the United States, Italy and Spain. PBMCs, B-cell-depleted T cells, or T cells were the source of the cDNA or gDNA that made up the material.

Authors' processing steps: Amplification of reference gene primers was used by the study to estimate nucleated cell counts. Using immunoSEQ multiplex PCR, the repertoire was profiled, and TCRdb retains in-frame clones only, with some absent. V, J and clone size are those of that table, while D and trimming were read from the DNA. Here the sample spans about 120,000 clones, 80% to 90% being singletons. This clonotype originated in a man in his 70s with active or convalescent COVID-19. The sample taken for sequencing was peripheral blood.

The CDR3: CASSPGLAGRDTQYF. The CDR3 coding sequence is TGTGCCAGCAGCCCAGGACTAGCGGGAAGAGATACGCAGTATTTT. J is TRBJ2-3 and V is TRBV4-2; TRBD2 matches 12 bases. Germline V gene sequence: CDR1 LGHNA, CDR2 YNFKEQ. Trimming cost V 4 bases and J 5 bases; bases outside gene matches: 4. The CDR3 totals 15 residues.